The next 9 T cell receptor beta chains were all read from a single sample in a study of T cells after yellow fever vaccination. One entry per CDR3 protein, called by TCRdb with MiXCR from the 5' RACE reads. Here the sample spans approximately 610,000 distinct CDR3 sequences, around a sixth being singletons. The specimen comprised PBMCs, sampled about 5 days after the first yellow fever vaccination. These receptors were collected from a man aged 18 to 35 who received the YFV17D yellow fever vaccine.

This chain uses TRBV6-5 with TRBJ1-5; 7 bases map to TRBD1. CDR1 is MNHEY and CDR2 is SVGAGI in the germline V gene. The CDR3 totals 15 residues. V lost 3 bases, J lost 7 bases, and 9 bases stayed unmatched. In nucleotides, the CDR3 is TGTGCCAGCAGTTATGAGGGGGCGCTCGGACAGCCCCAGCATTTT. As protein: CASSYEGALGQPQHF.

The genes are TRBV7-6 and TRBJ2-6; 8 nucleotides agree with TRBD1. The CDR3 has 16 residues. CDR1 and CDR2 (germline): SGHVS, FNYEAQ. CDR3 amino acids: CATSPGTGGGANVLTF. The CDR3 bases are TGTGCAACATCCCCCGGGACAGGTGGTGGGGCCAACGTCCTGACTTTC. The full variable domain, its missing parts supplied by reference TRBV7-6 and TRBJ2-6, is GAGVSQSPRYKVTKRGQDVALRCDPISGHVSLYWYRQALGQGPEFLTYFNYEAQQDKSGLPNDRFSAERPEGSISTLTIQRTEQRDSAMYRCATSPGTGGGANVLTFGAGSRLTVL.

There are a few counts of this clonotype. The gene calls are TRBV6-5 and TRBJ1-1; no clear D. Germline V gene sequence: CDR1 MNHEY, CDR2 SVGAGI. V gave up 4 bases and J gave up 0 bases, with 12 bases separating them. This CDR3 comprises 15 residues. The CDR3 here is CASSFVLGMNTEAFF. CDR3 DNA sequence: TGTGCCAGCAGTTTCGTTTTAGGGATGAACACTGAAGCTTTCTTT.

The CDR3 loop is CASSVEASGGPYNEQFF. CDR3 nucleotides: TGTGCCAGCAGCGTAGAGGCTAGCGGGGGTCCCTACAATGAGCAGTTCTTC. This chain uses TRBV9 with TRBJ2-1; TRBD2 matches at 10 bases. CDR3 size: 17 residues. After removal of 0 bases from V and 2 bases from J, the junction contained 5 bases not matched to a gene. The germline V gene encodes CDR1 SGDLS and CDR2 YYNGEE. Complete variable domain (other parts from reference TRBV9 and TRBJ2-1): DSGVTQTPKHLITATGQRVTLRCSPRSGDLSVYWYQQSLDQGLQFLIQYYNGEERAKGNILERFSAQQFPDLHSELNLSSLELGDSALYFCASSVEASGGPYNEQFFGPGTRLTVL.

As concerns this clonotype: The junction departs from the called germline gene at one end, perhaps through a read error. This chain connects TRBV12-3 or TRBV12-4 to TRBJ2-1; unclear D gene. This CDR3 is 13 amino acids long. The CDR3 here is CASSFWGGNEQFF. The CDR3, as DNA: TGTGCCAGCAGTTTTTGGGGTGGCAATGAGCAGTTTTTC.

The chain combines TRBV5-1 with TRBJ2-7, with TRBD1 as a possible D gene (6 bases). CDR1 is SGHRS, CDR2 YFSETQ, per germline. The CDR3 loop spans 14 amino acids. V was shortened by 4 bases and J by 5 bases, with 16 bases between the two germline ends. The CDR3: CASSLGTSGDEQYV. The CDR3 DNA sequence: TGCGCCAGCAGCCTTGGGACAAGTGGCGACGAGCAGTACGTC.

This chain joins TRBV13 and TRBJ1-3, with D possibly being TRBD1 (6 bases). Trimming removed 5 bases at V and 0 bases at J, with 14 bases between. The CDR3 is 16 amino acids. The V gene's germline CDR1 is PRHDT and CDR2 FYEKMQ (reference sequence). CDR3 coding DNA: TGTGCCAGCAGCGCGCGTAGCAGGGGCTCTGGAAACACCATATATTTT. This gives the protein CASSARSRGSGNTIYF.

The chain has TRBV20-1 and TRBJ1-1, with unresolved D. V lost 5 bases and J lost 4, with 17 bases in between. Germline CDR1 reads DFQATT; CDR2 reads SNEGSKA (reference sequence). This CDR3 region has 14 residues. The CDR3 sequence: CSAGHQARGTEAFF. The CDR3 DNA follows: TGCAGTGCTGGGCACCAGGCACGAGGCACTGAAGCTTTCTTT.

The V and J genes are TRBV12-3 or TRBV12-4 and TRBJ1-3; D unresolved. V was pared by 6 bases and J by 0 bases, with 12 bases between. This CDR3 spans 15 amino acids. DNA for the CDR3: TGTGCCAGCAGGTGGAGGGAGTTCTCTGGAAACACCATATATTTT. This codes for CASRWREFSGNTIYF.